This T cell receptor beta chain was identified in a study of blood T cell repertoires in COVID-19. Study in general: Acute-phase and convalescent COVID-19 samples originated in the United States, Italy and Spain. T cells, B-cell-depleted T cells, or PBMCs provided the cDNA or gDNA that served as material.

Assay used: immunoSEQ multiplex PCR; TCRdb lists only in-frame clones, some missing. The sample contains approximately 110,000 clones, 85% of which appear only once. Between the trimmed V and J ends, which lost 3 bases and 1 base, there was a span of 15 bases. Germline CDR1 is ENHRY and CDR2 is SYGVKD. The CDR3 loop spans 16 amino acids. The sequenced sample was peripheral blood. The chain is built from TRBV10-3 and TRBJ1-1; tentative D call: TRBD1 (6 bases). This receptor was obtained from a human donor in a cohort sampled during active COVID-19. CDR3 nucleotide sequence: TGTGCCATCAGTGATAGCAGGGGACACCAGAACACTGAAGCTTTCTTT. This sequence encodes CAISDSRGHQNTEAFF.